These 27 T cell receptor beta chains share one sample of origin, sequenced in a study of regulatory T cells in long-lasting Graves disease. In building TCR beta libraries, iRepertoire HTBI primers were used together with Arm-PCR of CDR3 regions. TCRdb redid the calling of the multiplex PCR reads with MiXCR, one entry per CDR3 protein. The table lists 700,000 or so distinct CDR3 sequences, around 30% of them singletons. Noted time point: persistent/refractory GD, antithyroid drugs over 5 years with positive TRAb. RNA isolated from PBMCs was used to make the TCR library. The source was peripheral blood mononuclear cells (PBMCs), collected when the disease was refractory, from a patient treated with antithyroid drugs. These TCRs come from a female donor with Graves disease.

This clonotype came up a few times. The chain joins TRBV6-1 to TRBJ2-7; perhaps TRBD2 as D (6 bases). The CDR3 is 15 residues long. Germline values: CDR1 MNHNS, CDR2 SASEGT. V lost 2 bases, J lost 1 base, and 12 bases lay in between. The DNA for the CDR3 is TGTGCCAGCAGTGAATCCGGGGGAGTATCCTACGAGCAGTACTTC. It translates to CASSESGGVSYEQYF.

The rearrangement joins TRBV9 to TRBJ2-3; TRBD2 agrees at 8 bases. J was trimmed by 5 bases and V by 0 bases; bases with no gene match: 8. From germline, CDR1 is SGDLS and CDR2 YYNGEE. The CDR3 has 16 amino acids. The CDR3 loop is CASSVGGTREGDTQYF. The CDR3 DNA sequence: TGTGCCAGCAGCGTAGGAGGAACCCGGGAGGGAGATACGCAGTATTTT.

This clonotype was counted a few times. The V and J genes are TRBV6-1 and TRBJ2-7; no clear D gene. The V and J ends lost 1 base and 2 bases respectively, with 15 bases between them. Germline loops: CDR1 MNHNS, CDR2 SASEGT. The CDR3 runs to 16 residues. The CDR3 sequence is CASSEEGRSLTYEQYF. CDR3 DNA sequence: TGTGCCAGCAGTGAAGAGGGTCGGAGTCTAACCTACGAGCAGTACTTC.

J is TRBJ1-5 and V is TRBV12-3 or TRBV12-4, with a weak D call TRBD1 (6 bases). The CDR3 sequence is 14 residues long. Trimming took 5 bases from V and 5 from J, leaving 13 bases between them. DNA of the CDR3: TGTGCCAGCAGTCTTGGACAGAGCGATCAGCCCCAGCATTTT. It is translated as CASSLGQSDQPQHF.

Ten or more counts support this clonotype. The rearrangement uses TRBV12-3 or TRBV12-4 and TRBJ1-2; TRBD1 matches at 7 bases. Trimming removed 6 bases from V and 4 bases from J; junction bases left unmatched: 5. The length of the CDR3 is 13 residues. The CDR3: CASRTGSGYGYTF. The CDR3 coding sequence is TGTGCCAGCAGGACAGGGAGTGGCTATGGCTACACCTTC.

This clonotype was counted once. The gene calls are TRBV10-3 and TRBJ2-2; 11 nucleotides agree with TRBD2. The J segment lost 2 bases and the V segment lost 7 bases, leaving 6 bases of the junction unmatched. Germline lookup yields CDR1 ENHRY and CDR2 SYGVKD. The CDR3 covers 16 residues. CDR3 sequence: CAITRGLAGNTGELFF. In DNA, the CDR3 is TGTGCCATCACCAGAGGACTAGCGGGTAACACCGGGGAGCTGTTTTTT.

This clonotype was counted only a few times. V and J are TRBV12-3 or TRBV12-4 and TRBJ1-2; D unclear. Trimming pared 1 base from V and 3 bases from J, leaving 6 bases between. CDR3 length: 13 residues. The CDR3 DNA reads TGTGCCAGCAGTTTAGGCCTGGACTATGGCTACACCTTC. Translated, it gives CASSLGLDYGYTF.

For this clonotype: This CDR3 is missing its conserved last phenylalanine or tryptophan, likely due to a read error. V is TRBV7-3 and J is TRBJ1-1; no clear D gene. The CDR3 covers 13 residues. Germline values: CDR1 SGHTA, CDR2 FQGTGA. Here the CDR3 reads CASSLTGGTEAFL. In nucleotides, the CDR3 is TGTGCCAGCAGCCTAACCGGCGGAACTGAAGCTTTCCTT.

This sequence joins TRBV15 and TRBJ2-2, with 9 positions matching TRBD2. This CDR3 spans 15 amino acids. The V gene's germline CDR1 is LNHNV and CDR2 YYDKDF (reference sequence). Germline trimming cut 6 bases from V and 3 bases from J; bases unmatched to any gene: 5. CDR3 DNA sequence: TGTGCCACCAGAACCGGGACTAGCTACACCGGGGAGCTGTTTTTT. Its translation is CATRTGTSYTGELFF.

This clonotype was recorded many times. The V call is TRBV28, the J call TRBJ1-5; no firm D call. CDR3 length equals 10 residues. V was cut by 2 bases and J by 9 bases, with 2 bases left in between. Germline assignment: CDR1 MDHEN and CDR2 SYDVKM. In nucleotides, the CDR3 is TGTGCCAGCAGTTTAGGGCCCCAGCATTTT. Its translation: CASSLGPQHF.

This clonotype was recorded once. The chain employs TRBV20-1 and TRBJ1-6; D uncertain. This CDR3 region has 13 residues. The V end was cut by 3 bases, the J end by 9 bases, with 12 bases between. CDR1 is DFQATT and CDR2 is SNEGSKA in the germline V gene (reference sequence). The CDR3 region has the DNA TGCAGTGCTAGCGAGGATCTTCTTTCACCCCTCCACTTT. It yields the protein CSASEDLLSPLHF.

The chain recombines TRBV30 with TRBJ1-1, with D maybe TRBD1 (6 bases). This CDR3 region has 14 residues. The ends were cut back, 0 bases at V and 4 bases at J, with 12 bases in the middle. Germline V gene lookup returns CDR1 GTSNPN and CDR2 SVGIG (reference sequence). This chain's CDR3 is CAWSVPGVSTEAFF. The DNA for the CDR3 is TGTGCCTGGAGTGTACCAGGGGTTAGCACTGAAGCTTTCTTT. Full variable domain (outside the CDR3, taken from reference TRBV30 and TRBJ1-1): SQTIHQWPATLVQPVGSPLSLECTVEGTSNPNLYWYRQAAGRGLQLLFYSVGIGQISSEVPQNLSASRPQDRQFILSSKKLLLSDSGFYLCAWSVPGVSTEAFFGQGTRLTVV.

This clonotype was detected a few times. This sequence joins TRBV27 and TRBJ1-5; no clear D gene. Deletions cut 4 bases from V and 3 bases from J, with 13 bases between. Germline V CDR1 and CDR2: MNHEY, SMNVEV (reference sequence). This CDR3 has 15 amino acids. Here the CDR3 reads CASSSRGGINQPQHF. CDR3 in DNA: TGTGCCAGCAGTTCCCGCGGAGGCATCAATCAGCCCCAGCATTTT.

The rearrangement uses TRBV20-1 and TRBJ2-7; D is ambiguous. Trimming pared 6 bases from V and 3 bases from J, leaving 18 bases between. CDR1 and CDR2 from the germline V gene are DFQATT and SNEGSKA (reference sequence). The CDR3 loop spans 14 amino acids. CDR3 loop: CSATLPRALYEQYF. In DNA form, the CDR3 reads TGCAGTGCGACCCTCCCACGGGCCCTCTACGAGCAGTACTTC.

This clonotype has only a few counts. The rearrangement uses TRBV12-5 and TRBJ2-2, with 10 bases identical to TRBD2. This CDR3 has 18 amino acids. CDR1 and CDR2 (germline): LGHNT, FRNRAP. V lost 2 bases and J lost 6; bases outside the gene matches: 12. The CDR3 DNA is TGTGCTAGTGGTTTGAGGGTGTGGGCTAGCGGGAGTCCCGGGGAGCTGTTTTTT. Translated: CASGLRVWASGSPGELFF.

The rearrangement uses TRBV28 and TRBJ2-5; D assignment may be TRBD1 or TRBD2 (5 bases each). V lost 8 bases, J lost 4 bases, and 20 bases lay in between. The CDR3 sequence is 15 residues long. Germline V gene data show CDR1 as MDHEN and CDR2 as SYDVKM. The chain's CDR3 is CASSPNGAQGETQYF. The CDR3 DNA reads as TGTGCCAGCTCACCGAACGGGGCCCAGGGAGAGACCCAGTACTTC.

On this clonotype itself: This may arise from a read error, as a much more abundant clone is one base away. The chain joins TRBV28 to TRBJ2-7; 8 bases fit TRBD2. Unmatched junction bases numbered 6, after V lost 3 bases and J lost 5 bases. In germline, CDR1 is MDHEN, CDR2 SYDVKM. This CDR3 is built from 14 residues. DNA of the CDR3: TGTGCCAGCAGTTTCCAAGCGGGAGCCCACGAGCAGTACTTC. Protein product: CASSFQAGAHEQYF. The whole variable domain, remainder taken from reference TRBV28 and TRBJ2-7, is DVKVTQSSRYLVKRTGEKVFLECVQDMDHENMFWYRQDPGLGLRLIYFSYDVKMKEKGDIPEGYSVSREKKERFSLILESASTNQTSMYLCASSFQAGAHEQYFGPGTRLTVT.

This clonotype was detected a few times. This sequence joins TRBV5-4 and TRBJ1-2; possibly TRBD1 for D (6 bases). This CDR3 is 15 amino acids long. Germline assignment: CDR1 SGHNT and CDR2 YYREEE (reference sequence). Trimming removed 4 bases at V and 8 bases at J, with 21 bases between. The CDR3 loop is CASSEGQPATEGYTF. The DNA for the CDR3 is TGTGCCAGCAGCGAAGGACAGCCAGCCACGGAGGGCTACACCTTC.

The gene calls are TRBV6-6 and TRBJ1-2; perhaps TRBD1 as D (6 bases). Germline values: CDR1 MNHNY, CDR2 SVGAGI (reference sequence). CDR3 length: 15 residues. V shed 0 bases and J shed 4 bases, with 12 bases lying between them. CDR3 region: CASSYSGASGYGYTF. The CDR3 bases are TGTGCCAGCAGTTACTCGGGGGCTAGCGGCTATGGCTACACCTTC.

This clonotype was seen a few times. This chain connects TRBV11-2 to TRBJ1-1; possible D gene TRBD1, 5 bases. The CDR3 runs to 14 residues. Germline V CDR1 and CDR2: SGHAT, FQNNGV. With 5 bases removed from V and 5 bases from J, the gap between germline ends came to 15 bases. The CDR3 here is CASSAYRRGTEAFF. The CDR3, as DNA: TGTGCCAGCAGCGCGTACCGGAGGGGTACTGAAGCTTTCTTT.

On this clonotype: A much bigger clone sits one base away, suggesting this may be a read error. The V call is TRBV12-3 or TRBV12-4, the J call TRBJ2-7; no firm D call. CDR3 length equals 13 residues. V lost 3 bases and J lost 6, with 12 bases in between. This CDR3 reads CASSFSLISEQYF. In DNA form, the CDR3 reads TGTGCCAGCAGTTTTAGTCTGATCAGCGAGCAGTACTTC.

This clonotype was counted a few times. The chain has TRBV15 and TRBJ1-3; D not certain. Between the trimmed V and J ends, which lost 0 bases and 4 bases, there was a span of 10 bases. The CDR3 length is 15 residues. CDR1 is LNHNV, CDR2 YYDKDF, per germline (reference sequence). The DNA for the CDR3 is TGTGCCACCAGCAGAGATTTACCGGCGGGAAACACCATATATTTT. Protein: CATSRDLPAGNTIYF.

This clonotype was seen at least ten times. The J gene is TRBJ1-5, the V gene TRBV7-2, with unresolved D. CDR3 size: 13 residues. V was cut by 3 bases and J by 6 bases, with 9 bases left in between. Germline V gene data show CDR1 as SGHTA and CDR2 as FQGNSA. In nucleotides, the CDR3 is TGTGCCAGCAGCTTGGATAAGAGTCAGCCCCAGCATTTT. Amino acid sequence: CASSLDKSQPQHF.

The chain uses TRBV27 and TRBJ1-1, with a tentative D call TRBD1 (5 bases). Between the trimmed V and J ends, which lost 6 bases and 1 base, there was a span of 12 bases. The CDR3 sequence is 14 residues long. CDR1 and CDR2 (germline): MNHEY, SMNVEV (reference sequence). The CDR3 DNA is TGTGCCAGCAGACCAGGGAAGACGAACACTGAAGCTTTCTTT. Protein: CASRPGKTNTEAFF.

This clonotype was detected only a few times. This chain joins TRBV5-4 and TRBJ2-6, with D possibly TRBD1 on 5 matching bases. Germline CDR1 reads SGHNT; CDR2 reads YYREEE (reference sequence). The V and J ends lost 5 bases and 1 base respectively, with 25 bases between them. The CDR3 consists of 20 residues. CDR3: CASSYLIGQGRSSGANVLTF. The CDR3 nucleotides read TGTGCCAGCAGTTACCTCATTGGGCAGGGAAGATCATCTGGGGCCAACGTCCTGACTTTC.

This clonotype came up many times. V gene TRBV28 combines with J gene TRBJ1-1; D uncertain. The CDR3 consists of 13 residues. CDR1 is MDHEN, CDR2 SYDVKM, per germline. The V gene lost 5 bases and the J gene lost 1 base, with 8 bases spanning the gap. CDR3 DNA: TGTGCCAGCAGTGAAACGAGGAACACTGAAGCTTTCTTT. Its protein product is CASSETRNTEAFF.

This clonotype was recorded a few times. The CDR3 spells CASSIGSGANTGELFF. CDR3 DNA sequence: TGTGCCAGTAGTATAGGTAGCGGAGCGAACACCGGGGAGCTGTTTTTT. This chain joins TRBV19 and TRBJ2-2, with TRBD2 as a possible D gene (6 bases). The germline V and J ends were trimmed by 1 base and 0 bases, with 9 bases remaining between them. Germline V CDR1 and CDR2: LNHDA, SQIVND (reference sequence). The CDR3 length is 16 residues.